This entry lists 14 T cell receptor beta chains sequenced from one sample in a study of cytomegalovirus exposure and HLA in healthy donors. This PCR relied on a set of 60 Vbeta primers and 13 Jbeta primers. Libraries were prepared by immunoSEQ multiplex PCR; TCRdb keeps only in-frame clonotypes and omits some of them. The sample table sets out approximately 58,000 clones. Sequenced sample: PBMCs. The receptors come from a man between 18 and 29 years old in good health and CMV-seropositive.

V gene TRBV7-8 combines with J gene TRBJ2-7; 8 bases are a match to TRBD2. In germline, CDR1 is SGHVS, CDR2 FQNEAQ. The length of the CDR3 is 15 residues. V lost 6 bases to trimming and J lost 0 bases; unmatched junction nucleotides: 7. The CDR3 loop is CASSFREGSSYEQYF. DNA for the CDR3: TGTGCCAGCAGTTTTCGGGAGGGTAGCTCCTACGAGCAGTACTTC.

V gene TRBV7-9 combines with J gene TRBJ2-1; no definite D call. This CDR3 spans 14 amino acids. CDR1 and CDR2 from the germline V gene are SEHNR and FQNEAQ (reference sequence). The V and J ends lost 0 bases and 4 bases respectively, with 7 bases between them. The CDR3 protein is CASSLARGYNEQFF. CDR3 coding DNA: TGTGCCAGCAGCTTAGCGCGCGGTTACAATGAGCAGTTCTTC. Full variable domain (rest looked up from reference TRBV7-9 and TRBJ2-1): DTGVSQNPRHKITKRGQNVTFRCDPISEHNRLYWYRQTLGQGPEFLTYFQNEAQLEKSRLLSDRFSAERPKGSFSTLEIQRTEQGDSAMYLCASSLARGYNEQFFGPGTRLTVL.

This rearrangement joins TRBV19 to TRBJ2-2; 8 nucleotides line up with TRBD1. This CDR3 has 14 residues. Germline V CDR1 and CDR2: LNHDA, SQIVND (reference sequence). V lost 5 bases, J lost 5 bases, and 4 bases stayed unmatched. CDR3 residues: CASSSRTGTGELFF. The CDR3 DNA sequence: TGTGCCAGTAGTTCCCGGACAGGGACCGGGGAGCTGTTTTTT.

The chain joins TRBV11-1 to TRBJ1-1; D is uncertain. The CDR3 is 13 amino acids. Trimming stripped 1 base from V and 4 bases from J, with 7 bases between. From germline, CDR1 is SGHAT and CDR2 FQDESV (reference sequence). DNA for the CDR3: TGTGCCAGCAGCTTAGGGGCTGGCACTGAAGCTTTCTTT. The encoded protein is CASSLGAGTEAFF.

The chain couples TRBV2 to TRBJ1-4; TRBD1 aligns across 11 bases. Germline values: CDR1 SNHLY, CDR2 FYNNEI. The CDR3 is 15 residues long. V shed 6 bases and J 8 bases; nucleotides not matched to a gene: 8. CDR3 DNA sequence: TGTGCCAGCAGCGTATACGGGACAGGGGGGGAAAAACTGTTTTTT. It specifies CASSVYGTGGEKLFF.

V and J are TRBV4-1 and TRBJ1-2; tentative D call: TRBD1 (5 bases). CDR1 and CDR2 (germline): MGHRA, YSYEKL. With 0 bases removed from V and 4 bases from J, the gap between germline ends came to 12 bases. This CDR3 comprises 15 residues. DNA of the CDR3: TGCGCCAGCAGCCAAGATGGGGCGAGGACCTATGGCTACACCTTC. This translates into CASSQDGARTYGYTF.

The chain couples TRBV30 to TRBJ1-2; 10 bases are a match to TRBD1. Germline CDR1 is GTSNPN and CDR2 is SVGIG (reference sequence). The CDR3 length is 14 residues. V lost 3 bases and J lost 5; bases outside the gene matches: 6. CDR3 loop: CAWRRQGAVYGYTF. DNA for the CDR3: TGTGCCTGGAGAAGACAGGGGGCGGTTTATGGCTACACCTTC.

The rearrangement links TRBV19 to TRBJ2-5, with TRBD2 as a possible D gene (6 bases). The DNA end lines up better with TRBJ2-7; the J call may be wrong. The CDR3 runs 15 residues. In germline, CDR1 is LNHDA, CDR2 SQIVND (reference sequence). The DNA of the CDR3 is TGTGCCAGTAGCCGGGGACTCTGGAGCTCCTACGAGCAGTACTTC. Its protein is CASSRGLWSSYEQYF.

The chain is built from TRBV7-8 and TRBJ2-5; 9 nucleotides align to TRBD1. The trim removed 1 base at V and 1 base at J, leaving 10 bases unmatched. The CDR3 sequence is 18 residues long. Germline V gives CDR1 SGHVS, CDR2 FQNEAQ. CDR3 in amino acids: CASSLGYRGQRGQETQYF. The CDR3 DNA follows: TGTGCCAGCAGCTTAGGCTACAGGGGGCAGCGGGGCCAAGAGACCCAGTACTTC.

V and J are TRBV19 and TRBJ2-7, with 9 bases identical to TRBD2. This CDR3 has 15 residues. V lost 5 bases, J lost 1 base, and 6 bases stayed unmatched. Germline CDR1 and CDR2: LNHDA and SQIVND (reference sequence). CDR3: CASSPRTSESYEQYF. The CDR3 DNA reads TGTGCCAGTAGTCCCCGGACTAGCGAGTCCTACGAGCAGTACTTC. Full variable domain (rest looked up from reference TRBV19 and TRBJ2-7): DGGITQSPKYLFRKEGQNVTLSCEQNLNHDAMYWYRQDPGQGLRLIYYSQIVNDFQKGDIAEGYSVSREKKESFPLTVTSAQKNPTAFYLCASSPRTSESYEQYFGPGTRLTVT.

This clone is deemed medium-sized by its frequency. The chain carries TRBV19 and TRBJ2-3; 7 bases align to TRBD2. The germline CDR1 and CDR2 sequences are LNHDA and SQIVND (reference sequence). CDR3 length equals 14 residues. V gave up 8 bases and J gave up 1 base; unmatched junction bases: 6. The CDR3: CASPGGRGTDTQYF. The CDR3, as DNA: TGTGCCAGTCCTGGCGGGAGAGGCACAGATACGCAGTATTTT.

The rearrangement uses TRBV28 and TRBJ2-4; TRBD1 aligns across 7 bases. This CDR3 spans 13 amino acids. The J segment lost 5 bases and the V segment lost 5 bases, leaving 3 bases of the junction unmatched. Germline V gene sequence: CDR1 MDHEN, CDR2 SYDVKM. CDR3 residues: CASSPTGENIQYF. The CDR3 DNA is TGTGCCAGCAGTCCCACAGGGGAAAACATTCAGTACTTC.

The V gene is TRBV4-1, the J gene TRBJ1-2; D not resolved. Trimming took 0 bases from V and 1 from J, leaving 12 bases between them. CDR3 length: 16 residues. The germline gives CDR1 MGHRA, CDR2 YSYEKL. As DNA, the CDR3 is TGCGCCAGCAGCCAAGAGGAGGGTCAGCGTAACTATGGCTACACCTTC. Residues: CASSQEEGQRNYGYTF.

The chain employs TRBV4-1 and TRBJ1-4, with 7 positions matching TRBD1. The germline V gene has CDR1 MGHRA and CDR2 YSYEKL. Trimming removed 2 bases from V and 8 bases from J; junction bases left unmatched: 11. The CDR3 contains 16 residues. The CDR3 here is CASSQPTDRAGEKLFF. DNA for the CDR3: TGCGCCAGCAGCCAACCGACCGACAGGGCGGGAGAAAAACTGTTTTTT.